This TCR beta chain comes out of a study of blood T cells in healthy people across ages. As for the study in general: Template switching picked up about one barcoded beta molecule for each two T cells.

Individuals who donated were healthy Caucasians from Russia aged roughly 6 to 90. There were at least 6 micrograms of total RNA extracted from every sample. Sample-barcoded 5' priming and a J-beta primer mix drove a second PCR of about 7 to 12 cycles. TCRdb ran MiXCR on the 5' RACE reads and lists one entry per CDR3 protein. The sample records some 880,000 distinct CDR3 sequences, roughly 35% being singletons. Trimming took off 2 bases at V and 0 bases at J, with 7 bases between the two ends. This CDR3 has 14 residues. Germline assignment: CDR1 MNHEY and CDR2 SVGEGT. Sequencing input: blood. The chain joins TRBV6-2 or TRBV6-3 to TRBJ2-5; D is unresolved. The receptor was isolated from a man younger than 30 in good health. In DNA, the CDR3 is TGTGCCAGCAGTTACGGCCGAAACCAAGAGACCCAGTACTTC. Translated: CASSYGRNQETQYF.